The 2 T cell receptor beta chains given below trace back to one sample, sequenced in a study of cytomegalovirus exposure and HLA in healthy donors. Assay used: immunoSEQ multiplex PCR; TCRdb lists only in-frame clones, some missing. The sample has roughly 200,000 clones; 86% are singletons. Input material: PBMCs. The source is a man aged 30 to 45 in good health and CMV-seropositive.

V is TRBV6-5 and J is TRBJ1-1; perhaps TRBD1 as D (5 bases). Trimming pared 0 bases from V and 7 bases from J, leaving 18 bases between. Germline values: CDR1 MNHEY, CDR2 SVGAGI. The CDR3 is 16 amino acids. The CDR3 region has the DNA TGTGCCAGCAGTTACTCGATACCCGGGACGGGTTTTGAAGCTTTCTTT. Its protein is CASSYSIPGTGFEAFF.

The V gene is TRBV4-3, the J gene TRBJ1-4, with TRBD1 matching over 8 bases. Germline-derived CDR1 and CDR2 are LGHNA and YSLEER. The CDR3 has 15 residues. Trimming removed 3 bases from V and 7 bases from J; junction bases left unmatched: 7. CDR3 in amino acids: CASSHQGARGEKLFF. CDR3 DNA: TGCGCCAGCAGCCATCAGGGGGCGAGGGGTGAAAAACTGTTTTTT.